The clone carrying this T cell receptor (beta chain) has more than one count but fewer than ten. No antigen is known for it. The data belong to a study of cytomegalovirus exposure and HLA in healthy donors. General study findings and limits: Later analysis demonstrated an association between a missense DCLRE1C variant and TCR beta V- and J-gene trimming. In an earlier analysis, about 87% or about 30%: the productive usage of most TCR beta V segments. As was reported, the HLA-A and HLA-B alleles of most subjects were accurately predicted from TCR beta sequences. An analysis was carried out at a later point. It showed that HLA-associated TCR beta chains were more clonally expanded than equally common non-associated chains.

This PCR relied on a set of 60 Vbeta primers and 13 Jbeta primers. Using immunoSEQ multiplex PCR, the repertoire was profiled, and TCRdb retains in-frame clones only, with some absent. The sample contains 50,000 to 65,000 clones, about four fifths of which appear only once. Germline CDR1 is SNHLY and CDR2 is FYNNEI. After removal of 6 bases from V and 0 bases from J, the junction contained 1 base not matched to a gene. The CDR3 consists of 13 residues. The gene calls are TRBV2 and TRBJ1-1, with TRBD1 identical over 7 bases. The TCR was taken from a woman aged 18-30 years in good health and CMV-seronegative. The material sequenced was PBMCs. CDR3: CASRGQMNTEAFF. The DNA of the CDR3 is TGTGCCAGCAGGGGACAGATGAACACTGAAGCTTTCTTT.